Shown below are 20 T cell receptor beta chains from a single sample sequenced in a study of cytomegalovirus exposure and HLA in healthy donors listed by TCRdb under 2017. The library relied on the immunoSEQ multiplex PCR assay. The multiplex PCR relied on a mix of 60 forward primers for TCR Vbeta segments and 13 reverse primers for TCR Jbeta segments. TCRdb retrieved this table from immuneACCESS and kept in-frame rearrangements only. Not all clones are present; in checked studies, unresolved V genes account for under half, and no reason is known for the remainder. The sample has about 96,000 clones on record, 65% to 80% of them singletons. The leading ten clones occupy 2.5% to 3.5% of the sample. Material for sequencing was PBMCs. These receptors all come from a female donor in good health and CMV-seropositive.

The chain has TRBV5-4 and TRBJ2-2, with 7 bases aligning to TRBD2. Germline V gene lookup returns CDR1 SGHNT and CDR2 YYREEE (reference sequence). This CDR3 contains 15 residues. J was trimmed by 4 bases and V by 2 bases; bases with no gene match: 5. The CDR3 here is CASSLSGEATGELFF. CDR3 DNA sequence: TGTGCCAGCAGCTTAAGCGGGGAGGCCACCGGGGAGCTGTTTTTT.

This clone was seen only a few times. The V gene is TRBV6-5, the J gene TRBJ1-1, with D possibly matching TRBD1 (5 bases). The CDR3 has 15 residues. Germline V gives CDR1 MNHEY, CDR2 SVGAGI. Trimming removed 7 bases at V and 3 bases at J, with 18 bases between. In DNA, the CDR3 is TGTGCCAGCAATTGGGGAGGGTCGGGGGACACTGAAGCTTTCTTT. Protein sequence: CASNWGGSGDTEAFF.

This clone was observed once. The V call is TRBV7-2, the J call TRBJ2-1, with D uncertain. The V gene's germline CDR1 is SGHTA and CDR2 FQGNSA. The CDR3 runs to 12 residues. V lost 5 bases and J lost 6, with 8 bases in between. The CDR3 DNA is TGTGCCAGCAGCAGCATTCTCAATGAGCAGTTCTTC. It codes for CASSSILNEQFF.

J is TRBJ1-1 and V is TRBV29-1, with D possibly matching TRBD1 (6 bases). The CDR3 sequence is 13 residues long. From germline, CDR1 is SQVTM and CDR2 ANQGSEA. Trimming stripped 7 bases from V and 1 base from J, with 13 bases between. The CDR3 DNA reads TGCAGCGCGCGGACAGTAGAGAACACTGAAGCTTTCTTT. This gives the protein CSARTVENTEAFF.

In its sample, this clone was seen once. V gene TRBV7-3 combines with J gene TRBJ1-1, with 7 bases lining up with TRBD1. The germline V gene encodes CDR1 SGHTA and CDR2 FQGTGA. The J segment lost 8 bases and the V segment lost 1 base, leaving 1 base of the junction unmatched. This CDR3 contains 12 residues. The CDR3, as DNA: TGTGCCAGCAGCTTAAGGGGACAGGAAGCTTTCTTT. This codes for CASSLRGQEAFF.

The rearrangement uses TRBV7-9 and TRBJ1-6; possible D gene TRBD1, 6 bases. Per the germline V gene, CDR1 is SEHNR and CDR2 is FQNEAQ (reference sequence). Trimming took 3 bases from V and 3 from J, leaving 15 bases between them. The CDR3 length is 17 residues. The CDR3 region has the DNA TGTGCCAGCAGCTTCTTTCCCGGGACATACTATAATTCACCCCTCCACTTT. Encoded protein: CASSFFPGTYYNSPLHF.

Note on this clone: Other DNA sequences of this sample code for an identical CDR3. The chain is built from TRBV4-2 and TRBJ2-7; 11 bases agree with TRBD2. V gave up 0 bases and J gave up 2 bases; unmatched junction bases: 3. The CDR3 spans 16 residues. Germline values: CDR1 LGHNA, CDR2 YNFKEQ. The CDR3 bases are TGTGCCAGCAGCCAAGACAGGACTAGCGGGCCCTACGAGCAGTACTTC. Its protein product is CASSQDRTSGPYEQYF.

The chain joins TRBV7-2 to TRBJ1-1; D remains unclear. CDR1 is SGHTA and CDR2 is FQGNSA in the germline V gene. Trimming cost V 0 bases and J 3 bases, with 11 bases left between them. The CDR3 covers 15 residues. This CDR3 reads CASSLAGRKDTEAFF. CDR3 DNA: TGTGCCAGCAGCTTAGCGGGGAGAAAGGACACTGAAGCTTTCTTT.

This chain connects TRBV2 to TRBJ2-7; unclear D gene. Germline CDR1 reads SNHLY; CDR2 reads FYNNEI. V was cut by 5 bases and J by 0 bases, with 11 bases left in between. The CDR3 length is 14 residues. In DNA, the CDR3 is TGTGCCAGCAGTCTTGAGGCGGCCTCCTACGAGCAGTACTTC. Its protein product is CASSLEAASYEQYF.

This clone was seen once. The CDR3, as DNA: TGTGCAAAGACCCGACGCCCGTCAGGTACGCAGTATTTT. It specifies CAKTRRPSGTQYF. This chain uses TRBV12-2 with TRBJ2-3; the D call in the table, TRBD1, was not verified against the DNA. TRBV12-2 is deemed a pseudogene. This CDR3 region has 13 residues.

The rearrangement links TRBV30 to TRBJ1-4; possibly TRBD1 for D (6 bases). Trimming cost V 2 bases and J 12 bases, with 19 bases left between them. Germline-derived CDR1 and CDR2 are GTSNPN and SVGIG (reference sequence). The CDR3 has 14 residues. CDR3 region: CAWSSTGLNEELFF. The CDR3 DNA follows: TGTGCCTGGAGTTCCACAGGGCTTAATGAGGAACTGTTTTTT.

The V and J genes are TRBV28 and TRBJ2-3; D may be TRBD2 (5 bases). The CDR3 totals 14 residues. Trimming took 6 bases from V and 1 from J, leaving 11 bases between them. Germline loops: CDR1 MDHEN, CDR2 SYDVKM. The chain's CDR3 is CASRRVAGTDTQYF. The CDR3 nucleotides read TGTGCCAGCAGGAGGGTAGCAGGCACAGATACGCAGTATTTT.

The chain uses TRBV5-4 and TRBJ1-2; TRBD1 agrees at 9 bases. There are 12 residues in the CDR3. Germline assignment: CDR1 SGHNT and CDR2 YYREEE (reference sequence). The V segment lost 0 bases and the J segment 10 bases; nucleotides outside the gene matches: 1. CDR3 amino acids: CASSLDRGLYTF. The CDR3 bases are TGTGCCAGCAGCTTGGACAGGGGGCTCTACACCTTC.

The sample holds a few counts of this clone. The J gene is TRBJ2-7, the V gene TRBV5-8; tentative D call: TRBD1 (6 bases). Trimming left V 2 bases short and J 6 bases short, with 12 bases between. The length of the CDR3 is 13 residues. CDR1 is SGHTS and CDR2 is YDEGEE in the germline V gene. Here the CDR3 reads CASSFHRDGEQYF. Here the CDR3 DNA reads TGTGCCAGCAGCTTTCACAGGGATGGCGAGCAGTACTTC.

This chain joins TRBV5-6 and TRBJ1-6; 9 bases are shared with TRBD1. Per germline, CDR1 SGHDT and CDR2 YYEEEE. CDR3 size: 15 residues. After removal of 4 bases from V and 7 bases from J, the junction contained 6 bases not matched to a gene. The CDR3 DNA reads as TGTGCCAGCAGCCTGACAGGGGGAGTGAATTCACCCCTCCACTTT. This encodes CASSLTGGVNSPLHF.

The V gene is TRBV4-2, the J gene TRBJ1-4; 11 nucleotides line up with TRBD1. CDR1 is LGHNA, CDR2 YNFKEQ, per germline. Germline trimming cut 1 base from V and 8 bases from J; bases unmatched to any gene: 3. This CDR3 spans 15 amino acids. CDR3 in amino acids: CASSQAGTGGEKLFF. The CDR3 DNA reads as TGTGCCAGCAGCCAAGCCGGGACAGGGGGGGAAAAACTGTTTTTT.

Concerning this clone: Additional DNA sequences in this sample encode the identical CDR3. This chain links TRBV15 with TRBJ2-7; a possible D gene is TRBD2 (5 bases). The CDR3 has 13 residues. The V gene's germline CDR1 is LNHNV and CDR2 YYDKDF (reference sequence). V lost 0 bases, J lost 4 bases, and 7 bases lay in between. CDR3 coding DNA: TGTGCCACCAGCAGAGATCCGGGGTACGAGCAGTACTTC. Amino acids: CATSRDPGYEQYF.

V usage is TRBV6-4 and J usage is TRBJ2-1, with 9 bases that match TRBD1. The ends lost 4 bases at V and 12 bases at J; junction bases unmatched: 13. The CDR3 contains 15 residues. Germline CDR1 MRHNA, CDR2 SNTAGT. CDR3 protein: CASSATGTGNDGQFF. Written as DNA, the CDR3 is TGTGCCAGCAGTGCAACCGGGACAGGGAACGATGGGCAGTTCTTC.

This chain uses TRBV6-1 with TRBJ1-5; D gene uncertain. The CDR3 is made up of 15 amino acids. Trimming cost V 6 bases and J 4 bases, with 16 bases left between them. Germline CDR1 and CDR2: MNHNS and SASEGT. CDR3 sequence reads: CASSQDLGGNQPQHF. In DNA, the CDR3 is TGTGCCAGCAGCCAAGACCTGGGAGGTAATCAGCCCCAGCATTTT.

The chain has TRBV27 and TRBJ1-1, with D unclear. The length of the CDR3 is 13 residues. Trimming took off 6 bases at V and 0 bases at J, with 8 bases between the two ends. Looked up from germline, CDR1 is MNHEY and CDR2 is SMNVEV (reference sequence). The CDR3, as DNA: TGTGCCAGCAGCCCAGGTCTGAACACTGAAGCTTTCTTT. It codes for CASSPGLNTEAFF.